These 21 T cell receptor beta chains came from one sample sequenced in a study of blood T cell repertoires in COVID-19. The assay was immunoSEQ multiplex PCR, and TCRdb's table has in-frame clones only and misses some. The table records hundreds of thousands of clones, 86% of them present only once. Sequencing was performed on peripheral blood. The receptors come from a woman in her seventies with COVID-19, enrolled during active disease.

The chain combines TRBV7-9 with TRBJ1-4, with D perhaps matching TRBD1 (6 bases). This CDR3 contains 14 residues. The V end was cut by 4 bases, the J end by 7 bases, with 13 bases between. Germline V gene sequence: CDR1 SEHNR, CDR2 FQNEAQ (reference sequence). The CDR3 reads CASSSRARGEKLFF. CDR3 nucleotides: TGTGCCAGCAGCTCCCGGGCCAGGGGTGAAAAACTGTTTTTT.

The chain links TRBV5-1 to TRBJ2-3; 7 nucleotides align to TRBD1. The V gene's germline CDR1 is SGHRS and CDR2 YFSETQ. The CDR3 is made up of 14 amino acids. V lost 4 bases to trimming and J lost 5 bases; unmatched junction nucleotides: 7. The CDR3 DNA sequence: TGCGCCAGCAGCCCGGGACAGCAAAGAGATACGCAGTATTTT. It codes for CASSPGQQRDTQYF.

Worth noting for this clone: The same CDR3 also results from other DNA sequences found in this sample. This rearrangement joins TRBV4-2 to TRBJ2-3, with 9 bases identical to TRBD2. This CDR3 has 15 amino acids. V lost 2 bases, J lost 0 bases, and 0 bases stayed unmatched. The germline V gene has CDR1 LGHNA and CDR2 YNFKEQ. CDR3 in DNA: TGTGCCAGCAGCCAACTAGCGGGGAGCACAGATACGCAGTATTTT. It specifies CASSQLAGSTDTQYF.

This clone was seen only once. The chain combines TRBV6-5 with TRBJ2-7; 13 nucleotides match TRBD2. Germline CDR1 and CDR2: MNHEY and SVGAGI. The ends lost 7 bases at V and 7 bases at J; junction bases unmatched: 10. The CDR3 loop spans 15 amino acids. This chain's CDR3 is CASTLTSGGAREQYF. In DNA form, the CDR3 reads TGTGCCAGCACCTTAACTAGCGGGGGGGCTCGGGAGCAGTACTTC.

This sequence joins TRBV7-2 and TRBJ2-3; 9 nucleotides match TRBD2. The length of the CDR3 is 18 residues. Germline lookup yields CDR1 SGHTA and CDR2 FQGNSA. V shed 3 bases and J 4 bases; nucleotides not matched to a gene: 14. The CDR3 coding sequence is TGTGCCAGCAGCTTTGGCGGGGGGGACTCAAGGGGCGCAGATACGCAGTATTTT. As protein: CASSFGGGDSRGADTQYF.

The V call is TRBV7-2, the J call TRBJ2-7; 7 bases are a match to TRBD2. V lost 0 bases and J lost 3; bases outside the gene matches: 5. This CDR3 spans 15 amino acids. CDR1 and CDR2 from the germline V gene are SGHTA and FQGNSA. Here the CDR3 DNA reads TGTGCCAGCAGCTTAGCGATGGGGGGGGACTACGAGCAGTACTTC. Protein: CASSLAMGGDYEQYF. The full variable domain, with the rest looked up from reference TRBV7-2 and TRBJ2-7, is GAGVSQSPSNKVTEKGKDVELRCDPISGHTALYWYRQSLGQGLEFLIYFQGNSAPDKSGLPSDRFSAERTGGSVSTLTIQRTQQEDSAVYLCASSLAMGGDYEQYFGPGTRLTVT.

This sequence joins TRBV3-1 (or the pseudogene TRBV3-2) and TRBJ2-4; D might be TRBD1 (7 bases). Germline CDR1 LGHDT, CDR2 YNNKEL (reference sequence). The CDR3 is made up of 14 amino acids. V dropped 1 base and J dropped 7 bases, with 11 bases sitting between them. The CDR3 DNA reads as TGTGCCAGCAGCCAAGGTTCAGGGGGGAACATTCAGTACTTC. This translates into CASSQGSGGNIQYF.

The rearrangement uses TRBV11-2 and TRBJ1-1; D is unclear. V lost 4 bases, J lost 8 bases, and 8 bases lay in between. The CDR3 spans 11 residues. Germline assignment: CDR1 SGHAT and CDR2 FQNNGV. The CDR3 spells CASSSRSEAFF. The CDR3 nucleotides are TGTGCCAGCAGCTCCCGAAGCGAAGCTTTCTTT.

This rearrangement joins TRBV5-6 to TRBJ2-1, with 7 positions matching TRBD1. Germline assignment: CDR1 SGHDT and CDR2 YYEEEE. After removal of 6 bases from V and 6 bases from J, the junction contained 12 bases not matched to a gene. CDR3 length: 15 amino acids. CDR3 loop: CASTYRDRPLNEQFF. The CDR3 coding sequence is TGTGCCAGCACCTACCGGGACAGACCTCTCAATGAGCAGTTCTTC.

The V and J genes are TRBV24-1 and TRBJ1-1; the D gene is possibly TRBD1 (6 bases). The V and J ends lost 1 base and 6 bases respectively, with 20 bases between them. The CDR3 totals 17 residues. Germline assignment: CDR1 KGHDR and CDR2 SFDVKD. Written as DNA, the CDR3 is TGTGCCACCAGTGATTTAGTAGTAACCAACAGGGATTCTGAAGCTTTCTTT. It specifies CATSDLVVTNRDSEAFF.

This clone was observed a few times. The chain couples TRBV7-9 to TRBJ2-3, with a possible D match to TRBD1 (5 bases). The germline V gene encodes CDR1 SEHNR and CDR2 FQNEAQ (reference sequence). This CDR3 spans 14 amino acids. V lost 6 bases and J lost 3, with 13 bases in between. CDR3 nucleotide sequence: TGTGCCAGCAGACTCAGGGCCTCGACAGATACGCAGTATTTT. It specifies CASRLRASTDTQYF.

V is TRBV5-6 and J is TRBJ2-7; TRBD2 might be the D (7 bases). V lost 7 bases and J 5 bases, leaving 16 bases between the germline ends. This CDR3 has 13 amino acids. CDR1 is SGHDT and CDR2 is YYEEEE in the germline V gene. In DNA, the CDR3 is TGTGCCAGCCTAGTCGGGGGGCTAAACGAGCAGTACTTC. Translation gives CASLVGGLNEQYF.

The V gene is TRBV18, the J gene TRBJ2-7, with 9 bases aligning to TRBD1. The germline CDR1 and CDR2 sequences are KGHSH and LQKENI. V lost 1 base, J lost 7 bases, and 8 bases stayed unmatched. CDR3 size: 15 residues. DNA of the CDR3: TGTGCCAGCTCACCACGGGGACAGGGCCTACGGGAGCAGTACTTC. It encodes CASSPRGQGLREQYF.

This clone was seen once. The rearrangement joins TRBV21-1 to TRBJ1-1. TRBV21-1 is marked as a pseudogene. The CDR3 consists of 15 residues. CDR3 region: CASSRKGGWGRRAFF. The DNA of the CDR3 is TGTGCCAGCAGCAGAAAAGGAGGGTGGGGACGGAGGGCTTTCTTT.

V is TRBV11-2 and J is TRBJ2-1; 12 nucleotides align to TRBD1. The V gene end was trimmed by 5 bases and the J gene end by 2 bases; junction bases not matched to a gene: 7. The CDR3 has 17 residues. Germline V gene data show CDR1 as SGHAT and CDR2 as FQNNGV. The CDR3 DNA follows: TGTGCCAGCAGCGCCTGGGACAGGGGGCAACCCTACAATGAGCAGTTCTTC. Residues: CASSAWDRGQPYNEQFF.

The CDR3: CASSNTGTGARQPQHF. The DNA of the CDR3 is TGTGCCAGCAGTAATACCGGGACAGGGGCGAGGCAGCCCCAGCATTTT. V and J are TRBV27 and TRBJ1-5, with 10 bases fitting TRBD1. Germline assignment: CDR1 MNHEY and CDR2 SMNVEV (reference sequence). CDR3 length equals 16 residues. Trimming took 5 bases from V and 7 from J; bases not matched to a gene: 11.

The rearrangement joins TRBV14 to TRBJ2-5; TRBD2 aligns across 7 bases. The germline V gene encodes CDR1 SGHDN and CDR2 FVKESK. CDR3 size: 19 residues. V was pared by 0 bases and J by 0 bases, with 13 bases of the junction left unmatched. CDR3 bases: TGTGCCAGCAGCCAAGACTGGGTGGGGGGACTACCTCACCAAGAGACCCAGTACTTC. The encoded protein is CASSQDWVGGLPHQETQYF.

The chain carries TRBV18 and TRBJ2-7, with 9 nucleotides matching TRBD1. Germline lookup yields CDR1 KGHSH and CDR2 LQKENI. Trimming took 4 bases from V and 2 from J; bases not matched to a gene: 6. This CDR3 comprises 15 residues. The CDR3, as DNA: TGTGCCAGCTCACTAGGACAGGGGAGTCCCTACGAGCAGTACTTC. It is translated as CASSLGQGSPYEQYF.

The chain recombines TRBV6-6 with TRBJ1-6; no reliable D call. Germline V gives CDR1 MNHNY, CDR2 SVGAGI (reference sequence). This CDR3 contains 13 residues. The ends were cut back, 6 bases at V and 5 bases at J, with 8 bases in the middle. In DNA form, the CDR3 reads TGTGCCAGCAGGCCGCTAGATAATTCACCCCTCCACTTT. Residues: CASRPLDNSPLHF.

This clone came up a few times. The chain uses TRBV7-2 and TRBJ1-4; D may be TRBD1 (5 bases). This CDR3 comprises 17 residues. The germline CDR1 and CDR2 sequences are SGHTA and FQGNSA. V was clipped by 2 bases and J by 4 bases, with 17 bases between them. CDR3: CASSLIGGGGGNEKLFF. The DNA of the CDR3 is TGTGCCAGCAGCTTAATAGGCGGCGGGGGGGGTAATGAAAAACTGTTTTTT.

The chain uses TRBV4-1 and TRBJ2-3; no clear D. Germline V gene data show CDR1 as MGHRA and CDR2 as YSYEKL. V lost 1 base to trimming and J lost 1 base, with 3 bases between them. This CDR3 has 13 amino acids. In DNA form, the CDR3 reads TGCGCCAGCAGCCAAGCTGGCACAGATACGCAGTATTTT. Translating gives CASSQAGTDTQYF.